This entry features one TCR beta chain sequence. This record belongs to a study of cytomegalovirus exposure and HLA in healthy donors. From germline, CDR1 is SEHNR and CDR2 FQNEAQ (reference sequence). The J segment lost 5 bases and the V segment lost 5 bases, leaving 16 bases of the junction unmatched. The length of the CDR3 is 18 residues. Vbeta (60) and Jbeta (13) primers were used in the PCR. The assay was immunoSEQ multiplex PCR, and TCRdb's table has in-frame clones only and misses some. The repertoire includes about 200,000 clones, 65% to 85% of them detected once, and 2.9% sits in the top ten.

Sample: PBMCs. This TCR was sampled from a young woman in good health and CMV-seronegative. This chain uses TRBV7-9 with TRBJ2-1; 9 bases agree with TRBD2. CDR3 amino acids: CASSPLGGRATGNNEQFF. DNA for the CDR3: TGTGCCAGCAGCCCCTTGGGCGGGAGGGCCACAGGGAACAATGAGCAGTTCTTC.